Following are 6 T cell receptor beta chains from one sample sequenced in a study of cytomegalovirus exposure and HLA in healthy donors. 13 Jbeta primers and 60 Vbeta primers were used for the PCR. TCRdb's copy holds only in-frame clones and misses some; the assay was immunoSEQ multiplex PCR. The table includes some 76,000 clones, about 78% detected once. The sample was PBMCs. The receptors originated from a middle-aged woman in good health and CMV-seropositive.

The rearrangement uses TRBV7-2 and TRBJ2-2; 9 nucleotides align to TRBD2. This CDR3 is built from 16 residues. The germline V gene encodes CDR1 SGHTA and CDR2 FQGNSA. J lost 2 bases, V lost 6 bases, and 7 bases had no gene match. The CDR3 coding sequence is TGTGCCAGCAGTCGAATTAGCGGGGGCAACACCGGGGAGCTGTTTTTT. Encoded protein: CASSRISGGNTGELFF.

The chain joins TRBV19 to TRBJ1-4; D unclear. CDR1 is LNHDA, CDR2 SQIVND, per germline (reference sequence). The CDR3 is 16 amino acids. V gave up 2 bases and J gave up 4 bases, with 14 bases separating them. The CDR3 nucleotides read TGTGCCAGTAGTATATCTTCTAGGCGGCTTAATGAAAAACTGTTTTTT. Translated: CASSISSRRLNEKLFF. Full variable domain (remainder filled in from reference TRBV19 and TRBJ1-4): DGGITQSPKYLFRKEGQNVTLSCEQNLNHDAMYWYRQDPGQGLRLIYYSQIVNDFQKGDIAEGYSVSREKKESFPLTVTSAQKNPTAFYLCASSISSRRLNEKLFFGSGTQLSVL.

The CDR3 region is CASSTASGTGKGYYEQYF. CDR3 DNA sequence: TGTGCCAGCAGTACTGCCTCCGGGACAGGGAAGGGATATTACGAGCAGTACTTC. The gene calls are TRBV27 and TRBJ2-7; TRBD1 matches at 9 bases. Germline loops: CDR1 MNHEY, CDR2 SMNVEV (reference sequence). The CDR3 sequence is 18 residues long. J was trimmed by 4 bases and V by 5 bases; bases with no gene match: 18.

The rearrangement links TRBV15 to TRBJ1-3; D might be TRBD1 (6 bases). Per germline, CDR1 LNHNV and CDR2 YYDKDF (reference sequence). The CDR3 has 17 amino acids. V dropped 2 bases and J dropped 0 bases, with 14 bases sitting between them. The CDR3 spells CATSRHPGTSSGNTIYF. CDR3 coding DNA: TGTGCCACCAGCAGACACCCCGGGACAAGCTCTGGAAACACCATATATTTT. Combining the CDR3 with reference TRBV15 and TRBJ1-3 gives the whole variable domain DAMVIQNPRYQVTQFGKPVTLSCSQTLNHNVMYWYQQKSSQAPKLLFHYYDKDFNNEADTPDNFQSRRPNTSFCFLDIRSPGLGDTAMYLCATSRHPGTSSGNTIYFGEGSWLTVV.

The J gene is TRBJ1-5, the V gene TRBV19, with 7 bases lining up with TRBD1. Germline assignment: CDR1 LNHDA and CDR2 SQIVND (reference sequence). The CDR3 runs 15 residues. V trimming: 2 bases; J trimming: 2 bases; junction bases outside the gene matches: 3. The CDR3 DNA reads as TGTGCCAGTAGTATACAGGGGGACCGCAATCAGCCCCAGCATTTT. This gives the protein CASSIQGDRNQPQHF.

This sequence joins TRBV5-4 and TRBJ2-5; no firm D call. Per the germline V gene, CDR1 is SGHNT and CDR2 is YYREEE (reference sequence). V was clipped by 2 bases and J by 0 bases, with 8 bases between them. CDR3 length equals 14 residues. The CDR3 loop reads CASSLGGYQETQYF. The DNA for the CDR3 is TGTGCCAGCAGCTTAGGCGGTTACCAAGAGACCCAGTACTTC.